The 22 T cell receptor beta chains in this list originate from one sample, sequenced in a study of cytomegalovirus exposure and HLA in healthy donors (dated by TCRdb to about 2017). Libraries were constructed by the immunoSEQ multiplex PCR assay. Not all clones reach the TCRdb copy of this immuneACCESS table, which keeps in-frame sequences only. Checked studies attribute under half of the gap to unresolved V genes and leave the rest unexplained. The sample table contains some 190,000 clones; only one count was recorded for more than 75% of them. Around 1.6% of the sample belongs to the ten largest clones. Sequencing used PBMCs. The source is a woman aged 18-29 years in good health and CMV-seronegative.

V usage is TRBV21-1 and J usage is TRBJ1-5. TRBV21-1 is classified as a pseudogene. The CDR3 is 18 residues long. CDR3 sequence (DNA): TGTGCCAGCAGCAAAAAGGGGAGGGCGGGACTCGGCAATCAGCCCCAGCATTTT. Amino acid sequence: CASSKKGRAGLGNQPQHF.

This chain uses TRBV5-1 with TRBJ1-1; a possible D gene is TRBD1 (5 bases). Germline V gives CDR1 SGHRS, CDR2 YFSETQ. This CDR3 has 14 residues. V was shortened by 0 bases and J by 6 bases, with 12 bases between the two germline ends. The CDR3 spells CASSLARRGAEAFF. CDR3 coding DNA: TGCGCCAGCAGCTTGGCCAGGAGGGGAGCTGAAGCTTTCTTT.

The V and J genes are TRBV14 and TRBJ1-1, with D unresolved. Germline V CDR1 and CDR2: SGHDN, FVKESK. V was clipped by 1 base and J by 4 bases, with 13 bases between them. This CDR3 is built from 15 residues. CDR3 in DNA: TGTGCCAGCAGCCAAGTTCGGGGAAGAAGCACTGAAGCTTTCTTT. Its protein is CASSQVRGRSTEAFF.

The chain links TRBV11-1 to TRBJ2-1, with 12 bases aligning to TRBD2. Germline CDR1 reads SGHAT; CDR2 reads FQDESV (reference sequence). The CDR3 runs to 15 residues. Unmatched junction bases numbered 1, after V lost 5 bases and J lost 2 bases. This CDR3 is CASSRLAGAYNEQFF. Written as DNA, the CDR3 is TGTGCCAGCAGCCGACTAGCGGGGGCCTACAATGAGCAGTTCTTC.

The chain joins TRBV18 to TRBJ2-7; a possible D gene is TRBD1 (5 bases). Trimming removed 6 bases from V and 3 bases from J, with 12 bases in between. This CDR3 is 13 amino acids long. Germline V gives CDR1 KGHSH, CDR2 LQKENI. CDR3 loop: CASSSNRIYEQYF. The CDR3 coding sequence is TGTGCCAGCTCCTCGAACAGGATCTACGAGCAGTACTTC.

The chain uses TRBV27 and TRBJ2-1; 10 bases agree with TRBD1. The CDR3 extends over 17 amino acids. Looked up from germline, CDR1 is MNHEY and CDR2 is SMNVEV (reference sequence). The V segment lost 4 bases and the J segment 3 bases; nucleotides outside the gene matches: 9. For the CDR3, the DNA is TGTGCCAGCAGTTCCCAGACAGGGGGCGCGGGCTACAATGAGCAGTTCTTC. Translation: CASSSQTGGAGYNEQFF.

The chain combines TRBV6-1 with TRBJ2-3, with a possible D match to TRBD1 (5 bases). The CDR3 contains 15 residues. V lost 7 bases and J lost 1, with 15 bases in between. Germline assignment: CDR1 MNHNS and CDR2 SASEGT. CDR3 sequence reads: CASTWLGAGTDTQYF. The DNA for the CDR3 is TGTGCCAGCACTTGGTTAGGGGCTGGCACAGATACGCAGTATTTT.

Turning to this clone: The junction does not match germline at one end; this may be a read error. V is TRBV28 and J is TRBJ1-4; 9 positions agree with TRBD1. CDR1 and CDR2 from the germline V gene are MDHEN and SYDVKM. The CDR3 runs 12 residues. CDR3 amino acids: CASRPLTGGDYF. In DNA form, the CDR3 reads TGTGCCAGCAGACCATTGACAGGGGGAGACTATTTT. The whole variable domain, filled in from reference TRBV28 and TRBJ1-4, reads DVKVTQSSRYLVKRTGEKVFLECVQDMDHENMFWYRQDPGLGLRLIYFSYDVKMKEKGDIPEGYSVSREKKERFSLILESASTNQTSMYLCASRPLTGGDYFGSGTQLSVL.

As for this clone: A much larger clone sits a single nucleotide away, making a read error possible. The chain links TRBV4-2 to TRBJ2-7, with 7 positions matching TRBD1. In germline, CDR1 is LGHNA, CDR2 YNFKEQ. The CDR3 consists of 14 residues. V lost 4 bases and J lost 0; bases outside the gene matches: 3. CDR3 amino acids: CASSPTGSSYEQYF. CDR3 sequence (DNA): TGTGCCAGCAGCCCGACAGGGAGCTCCTACGAGCAGTACTTC.

The chain links TRBV2 to TRBJ1-2; TRBD1 matches at 7 bases. CDR1 is SNHLY, CDR2 FYNNEI, per germline. The V and J ends lost 8 bases and 2 bases, in that order; junction bases with no gene match: 5. CDR3 length: 13 residues. The CDR3 sequence: CASGDSLNYGYTF. The CDR3, as DNA: TGTGCCAGCGGGGACAGTTTGAACTATGGCTACACCTTC.

The rearrangement joins TRBV5-4 to TRBJ2-4, with TRBD1 matching 7 bases. V lost 4 bases and J lost 2; bases outside the gene matches: 9. Germline V gene data show CDR1 as SGHNT and CDR2 as YYREEE (reference sequence). The length of the CDR3 is 16 residues. CDR3 sequence (DNA): TGTGCCAGCAGCCGACAGGGACCAGATACCAAAAACATTCAGTACTTC. Its protein is CASSRQGPDTKNIQYF.

Details on this clone: The junction and the germline gene differ at one end; a read error may be behind it. Written as DNA, the CDR3 is TGTGCCAGCTCTAGGGGACTAGCGGGGTCGCACTTC. Its protein is CASSRGLAGSHF. The J gene is TRBJ2-7, the V gene TRBV7-2, with 13 positions matching TRBD2. CDR1 and CDR2 (germline): SGHTA, FQGNSA. This CDR3 comprises 12 residues.

Only one count was recorded for this clone. J is TRBJ1-1 and V is TRBV5-4; the D gene is possibly TRBD1 (5 bases). The CDR3 has 15 residues. V lost 4 bases and J lost 4, with 17 bases in between. The germline gives CDR1 SGHNT, CDR2 YYREEE (reference sequence). CDR3 protein: CASSPGGGSGTEAFF. In DNA form, the CDR3 reads TGTGCCAGCAGCCCTGGCGGGGGTTCGGGCACTGAAGCTTTCTTT.

As to this clone: This same CDR3 is encoded by further DNA sequences in the sample. V gene TRBV6-1 combines with J gene TRBJ1-1; D is ambiguous. Germline V lookup: CDR1 MNHNS, CDR2 SASEGT. Trimming cost V 3 bases and J 2 bases, with 7 bases left between them. This CDR3 comprises 13 residues. CDR3 DNA: TGTGCCAGCAGTGAGAGAGGCAACACTGAAGCTTTCTTT. Protein: CASSERGNTEAFF.

The chain employs TRBV4-2 and TRBJ2-7; no reliable D call. Trimming took off 4 bases at V and 7 bases at J, with 17 bases between the two ends. The germline V gene encodes CDR1 LGHNA and CDR2 YNFKEQ. The CDR3 has 14 residues. The CDR3: CASSPIQVPWEQYF. CDR3 coding DNA: TGTGCCAGCAGCCCAATACAAGTCCCATGGGAGCAGTACTTC.

The count of this clone is one. The chain combines TRBV6-6 with TRBJ1-1; perhaps TRBD1 as D (6 bases). The CDR3 totals 16 residues. Germline assignment: CDR1 MNHNY and CDR2 SVGAGI (reference sequence). V lost 5 bases and J lost 1, with 17 bases in between. CDR3 region: CASSPPLRTANTEAFF. Written as DNA, the CDR3 is TGTGCCAGCAGTCCTCCCCTCCGGACAGCGAACACTGAAGCTTTCTTT.

The genes are TRBV7-6 and TRBJ2-3; 7 bases agree with TRBD2. V trimming: 4 bases; J trimming: 0 bases; junction bases outside the gene matches: 7. Germline V gene sequence: CDR1 SGHVS, CDR2 FNYEAQ. The CDR3 runs to 16 residues. CDR3 amino acids: CASSWGRGDSTDTQYF. DNA for the CDR3: TGTGCCAGCAGCTGGGGCCGGGGGGATAGCACAGATACGCAGTATTTT.

This clone has just one count. The genes are TRBV7-2 and TRBJ1-2, with 7 nucleotides matching TRBD1. There are 15 residues in the CDR3. Germline CDR1 reads SGHTA; CDR2 reads FQGNSA. Trimming took 5 bases from V and 0 from J; bases not matched to a gene: 6. The CDR3 DNA sequence: TGTGCCAGCAGCCCTCGAGACAGGGCTAACTATGGCTACACCTTC. Translated, it gives CASSPRDRANYGYTF.

This chain connects TRBV18 to TRBJ1-3, with D possibly matching TRBD1 (6 bases). CDR1 and CDR2 from the germline V gene are KGHSH and LQKENI. CDR3 size: 13 residues. Trimming left V 3 bases short and J 6 bases short, with 9 bases between. CDR3 amino acids: CASSPQGQNTIYF. CDR3 sequence (DNA): TGTGCCAGCTCACCGCAGGGGCAAAACACCATATATTTT.

The V gene is TRBV5-4, the J gene TRBJ2-3, with 11 bases lining up with TRBD2. Germline-derived CDR1 and CDR2 are SGHNT and YYREEE (reference sequence). The length of the CDR3 is 17 residues. V lost 3 bases, J lost 4 bases, and 10 bases stayed unmatched. The CDR3 nucleotides read TGTGCCAGCAGCTACAAACTAGCGGGAGTTTCGGCAGATACGCAGTATTTT. Encoded protein: CASSYKLAGVSADTQYF.

The genes are TRBV4-2 and TRBJ2-7; no clear D gene. The V end lost 0 bases, the J end lost 0 bases, and 9 bases lay between the germline ends. The CDR3 spans 15 residues. Per the germline V gene, CDR1 is LGHNA and CDR2 is YNFKEQ. Written as DNA, the CDR3 is TGTGCCAGCAGCCAAGAAAGCCTGATCTCCTACGAGCAGTACTTC. Protein sequence: CASSQESLISYEQYF.

This chain connects TRBV5-6 to TRBJ2-7; the D is unclear. The V gene lost 5 bases and the J gene lost 3 bases, with 6 bases spanning the gap. Germline V lookup: CDR1 SGHDT, CDR2 YYEEEE. The CDR3 has 11 residues. The CDR3 DNA is TGTGCCAGCAGTTTTAGCTACGAGCAGTACTTC. It translates to CASSFSYEQYF.